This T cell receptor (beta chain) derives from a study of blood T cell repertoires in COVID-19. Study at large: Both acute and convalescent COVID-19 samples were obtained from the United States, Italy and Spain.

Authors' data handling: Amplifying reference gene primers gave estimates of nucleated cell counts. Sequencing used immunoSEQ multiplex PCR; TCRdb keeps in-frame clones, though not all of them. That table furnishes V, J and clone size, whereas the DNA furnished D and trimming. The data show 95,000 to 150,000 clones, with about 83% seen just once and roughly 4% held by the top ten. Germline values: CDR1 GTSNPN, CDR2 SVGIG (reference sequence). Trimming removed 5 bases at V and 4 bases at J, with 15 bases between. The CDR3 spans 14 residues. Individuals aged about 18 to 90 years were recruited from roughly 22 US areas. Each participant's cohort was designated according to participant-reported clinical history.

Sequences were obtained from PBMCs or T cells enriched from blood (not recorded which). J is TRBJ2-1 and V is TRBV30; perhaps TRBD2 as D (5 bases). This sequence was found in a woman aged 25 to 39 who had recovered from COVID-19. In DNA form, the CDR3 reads TGTGCCTGGGGTTTGCAGACGGGGTACAATGAGCAGTTCTTC. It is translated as CAWGLQTGYNEQFF.